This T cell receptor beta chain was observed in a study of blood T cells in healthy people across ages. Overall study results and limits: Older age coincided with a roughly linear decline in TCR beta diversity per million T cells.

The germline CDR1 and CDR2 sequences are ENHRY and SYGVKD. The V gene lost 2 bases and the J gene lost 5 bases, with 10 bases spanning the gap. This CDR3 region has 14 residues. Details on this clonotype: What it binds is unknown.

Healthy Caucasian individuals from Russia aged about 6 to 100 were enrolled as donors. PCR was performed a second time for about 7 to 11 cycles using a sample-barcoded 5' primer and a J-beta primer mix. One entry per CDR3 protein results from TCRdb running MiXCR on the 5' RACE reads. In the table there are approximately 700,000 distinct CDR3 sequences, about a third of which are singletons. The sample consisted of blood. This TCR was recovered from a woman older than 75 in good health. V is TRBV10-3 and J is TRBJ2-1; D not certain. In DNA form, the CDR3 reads TGTGCCATCAGTGAGCCCTTCAAAGACAATGAGCAGTTCTTC. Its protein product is CAISEPFKDNEQFF.